These 30 T cell receptor beta chains share one sample of origin, sequenced in a study of CD8 T cells in ankylosing spondylitis. TCRdb re-derived calls from the 5' RACE reads in MiXCR, one entry per CDR3 protein. The sample has roughly 450,000 distinct CDR3 sequences, more than 25% seen once. No antigen is known for these receptors. Study-level findings and limits: Seemingly characteristic of ankylosing spondylitis blood was a TCR beta motif consisting of about 8 highly homologous variants.

Sample: blood, either unsorted or a sorted T cell fraction (not recorded which). The receptors here all came from a male donor with ankylosing spondylitis.

This chain links TRBV7-9 with TRBJ2-3; tentative D call: TRBD2 (6 bases). The CDR3 sequence is 14 residues long. Germline assignment: CDR1 SEHNR and CDR2 FQNEAQ (reference sequence). The V end lost 2 bases, the J end lost 5 bases, and 11 bases lay between the germline ends. The CDR3, as DNA: TGTGCCAGCAGCTTATTTGCGGGGTTAGATACGCAGTATTTT. As protein: CASSLFAGLDTQYF.

This clonotype was counted a few times. The chain employs TRBV18 and TRBJ1-2; D might be TRBD1 (6 bases). This CDR3 is built from 14 residues. CDR1 KGHSH and CDR2 LQKENI come from the germline V gene. Trimming shortened V by 0 bases and J by 8 bases, and 13 bases separated the two germline ends. Here the CDR3 reads CASSPPGAGIGYTF. DNA of the CDR3: TGTGCCAGCTCACCACCGGGGGCAGGAATCGGCTACACCTTC. Together with reference TRBV18 and TRBJ1-2, the CDR3 gives the full variable domain: NAGVMQNPRHLVRRRGQEARLRCSPMKGHSHVYWYRQLPEEGLKFMVYLQKENIIDESGMPKERFSAEFPKEGPSILRIQQVVRGDSAAYFCASSPPGAGIGYTFGSGTRLTVV.

This clonotype was seen a handful of times. The rearrangement uses TRBV7-6 and TRBJ1-1; D uncertain. V lost 5 bases and J 4 bases, leaving 11 bases between the germline ends. The CDR3 consists of 13 residues. Germline V lookup: CDR1 SGHVS, CDR2 FNYEAQ. CDR3 in DNA: TGTGCCAGCAGCCTCGGAATCCCCACTGAAGCTTTCTTT. Amino acids: CASSLGIPTEAFF.

This clonotype appeared a few times. The J gene is TRBJ2-1, the V gene TRBV3-1, with 10 bases that match TRBD2. Germline CDR1 reads LGHDT; CDR2 reads YNNKEL (reference sequence). J was trimmed by 9 bases and V by 0 bases; bases with no gene match: 5. CDR3 length: 15 amino acids. The CDR3 reads CASSQEGLARPEQFF. In DNA form, the CDR3 reads TGTGCCAGCAGCCAAGAGGGACTAGCGCGGCCTGAGCAGTTCTTC.

The chain links TRBV7-9 to TRBJ2-7, with unresolved D. The germline V gene has CDR1 SEHNR and CDR2 FQNEAQ (reference sequence). The CDR3 totals 12 residues. V was pared by 2 bases and J by 6 bases, with 8 bases between. CDR3 nucleotide sequence: TGTGCCAGCAGCTTATACCCCGGCGAGCAGTACTTC. Its protein product is CASSLYPGEQYF.

This clonotype appeared a few times. The CDR3 nucleotides are TGTGCCAGCAAAAGTAGCGGGGGTGGGCGCACAGATACGCAGTATTTT. It is translated as CASKSSGGGRTDTQYF. The chain combines TRBV12-3 or TRBV12-4 with TRBJ2-3; 9 bases are shared with TRBD2. This CDR3 region has 16 residues. Trimming cost V 7 bases and J 1 base; bases outside gene matches: 9.

The chain couples TRBV20-1 to TRBJ2-1; D is uncertain. CDR1 is DFQATT, CDR2 SNEGSKA, per germline (reference sequence). CDR3 length: 15 residues. Trimming left V 4 bases short and J 7 bases short, with 20 bases between. CDR3 region: CSATRTPDPLNEQFF. In DNA, the CDR3 is TGCAGTGCTACCCGAACTCCAGACCCCCTAAATGAGCAGTTCTTC.

The J gene is TRBJ1-5, the V gene TRBV4-1; the match to TRBD1 covers 9 bases. This CDR3 is 15 amino acids long. Trimming cost V 4 bases and J 3 bases; bases outside gene matches: 4. From germline, CDR1 is MGHRA and CDR2 YSYEKL. CDR3 sequence reads: CASSRGQGDNQPQHF. The DNA for the CDR3 is TGCGCCAGCAGCCGGGGACAGGGAGACAATCAGCCCCAGCATTTT.

This clonotype was seen only a few times. The chain joins TRBV12-3 or TRBV12-4 to TRBJ1-5, with D perhaps TRBD1 (6 bases). There are 14 residues in the CDR3. Deletions cut 3 bases from V and 5 bases from J, with 11 bases between. Here the CDR3 DNA reads TGTGCCAGCAGTTTCTATTCAGGGGATCAGCCCCAGCATTTT. Translation: CASSFYSGDQPQHF.

This clonotype was picked up a small number of times. The chain links TRBV6-5 to TRBJ1-1; D is uncertain. Trimming took 6 bases from V and 1 from J, leaving 6 bases between them. Germline V lookup: CDR1 MNHEY, CDR2 SVGAGI. The CDR3 totals 12 residues. The CDR3 DNA sequence: TGTGCCAGCAGGGACTGGAACACTGAAGCTTTCTTT. Amino acid sequence: CASRDWNTEAFF.

This clonotype turned up a few times. This chain uses TRBV7-9 with TRBJ1-4; 7 nucleotides agree with TRBD1. The junction had 3 bases not matched to a gene; V was cut back by 2 bases and J by 3 bases. CDR3 length: 15 residues. CDR1 SEHNR and CDR2 FQNEAQ come from the germline V gene (reference sequence). Here the CDR3 DNA reads TGTGCCAGCAGCTTACAGGGACAGTCTAATGAAAAACTGTTTTTT. The encoded protein is CASSLQGQSNEKLFF.

Comments on this clonotype: A read error may produce the germline difference seen at one junction end. The CDR3 region has the DNA TGTGCCAGTAGTATACGTGCGGCGGACAAGGCGTACTTC. Translating it yields CASSIRAADKAYF. This sequence joins TRBV19 and TRBJ2-1; D is possibly TRBD1 (5 bases). The CDR3 spans 13 residues. From germline, CDR1 is LNHDA and CDR2 SQIVND (reference sequence).

V is TRBV3-1 and J is TRBJ2-6; D may be TRBD1 or TRBD2 (5 bases each). The CDR3 is 16 residues long. V was clipped by 1 base and J by 4 bases, with 11 bases between them. Germline assignment: CDR1 LGHDT and CDR2 YNNKEL (reference sequence). CDR3 loop: CASSQAVGEGANVLTF. CDR3 nucleotides: TGTGCCAGCAGCCAAGCTGTGGGGGAAGGGGCCAACGTCCTGACTTTC. Using reference TRBV3-1 and TRBJ2-6 for the parts outside the CDR3, the full variable domain is DTAVSQTPKYLVTQMGNDKSIKCEQNLGHDTMYWYKQDSKKFLKIMFSYNNKELIINETVPNRFSPKSPDKAHLNLHINSLELGDSAVYFCASSQAVGEGANVLTFGAGSRLTVL.

The chain employs TRBV24-1 and TRBJ2-4; D might be TRBD2 (5 bases). The CDR3 contains 13 residues. With 9 bases removed from V and 6 bases from J, the gap between germline ends came to 14 bases. Per germline, CDR1 KGHDR and CDR2 SFDVKD. The CDR3 nucleotides are TGTGCCACCTCCTCGGGGTATTCAAACATTCAGTACTTC. Translated: CATSSGYSNIQYF.

The chain is built from TRBV12-3 or TRBV12-4 and TRBJ2-1; TRBD1 agrees at 11 bases. Losses at the gene ends were 10 bases for V and 5 bases for J; bases not matched to a gene: 7. CDR3 size: 14 residues. This chain's CDR3 is CATEDRGLDNEQFF. For the CDR3, the DNA is TGTGCCACAGAGGACAGGGGGCTGGACAATGAGCAGTTCTTC.

In this sample, this clonotype turned up a few times. V gene TRBV11-2 combines with J gene TRBJ2-5, with 13 bases aligning to TRBD2. Losses at the gene ends were 5 bases for V and 8 bases for J; bases not matched to a gene: 8. The CDR3 is 15 amino acids. The germline V gene encodes CDR1 SGHAT and CDR2 FQNNGV. The CDR3 DNA follows: TGTGCCAGCAGCACGTGGACTAGCGGGAGCCCCACCCAGTACTTC. Translation: CASSTWTSGSPTQYF.

This CDR3 is CASSLNRGSEQYF. The CDR3 DNA is TGTGCCAGCAGCTTAAATCGTGGCTCCGAGCAGTACTTC. This chain links TRBV7-2 with TRBJ2-7; D not resolved. The CDR3 covers 13 residues. The V gene's germline CDR1 is SGHTA and CDR2 FQGNSA. V was trimmed by 2 bases and J by 6 bases, leaving 11 bases between them.

J is TRBJ2-3 and V is TRBV20-1, with TRBD2 identical over 7 bases. The J segment lost 2 bases and the V segment lost 3 bases, leaving 8 bases of the junction unmatched. This CDR3 region has 15 residues. CDR1 and CDR2 from the germline V gene are DFQATT and SNEGSKA (reference sequence). CDR3 in DNA: TGCAGTGCTAGTGAGGCTAGCGGTTTCACAGATACGCAGTATTTT. Its protein product is CSASEASGFTDTQYF.

This clonotype was detected a few times. The chain carries TRBV27 and TRBJ1-1; D not certain. The CDR3 has 13 amino acids. V shed 2 bases and J shed 9 bases, with 13 bases lying between them. Germline CDR1 reads MNHEY; CDR2 reads SMNVEV (reference sequence). CDR3 sequence: CASSLNRQSKAFF. The CDR3 DNA reads as TGTGCCAGCAGTTTAAATAGGCAGTCTAAAGCTTTCTTT.

This clonotype was detected only a few times. The genes are TRBV11-2 and TRBJ2-2; 7 positions match TRBD2. The trim removed 0 bases at V and 6 bases at J, leaving 13 bases unmatched. CDR1 is SGHAT, CDR2 FQNNGV, per germline. The CDR3 has 18 residues. CDR3 amino acids: CASSLDSRSGTGSGELFF. CDR3 DNA: TGTGCCAGCAGCTTAGATTCGAGGAGCGGGACTGGGTCCGGGGAGCTGTTTTTT.

J is TRBJ2-3 and V is TRBV5-1, with D possibly matching TRBD2 (6 bases). CDR3 length: 14 residues. V was pared by 1 base and J by 5 bases, with 11 bases between. Germline CDR1 is SGHRS and CDR2 is YFSETQ. The CDR3 reads CASSLPGAGDTQYF. Written as DNA, the CDR3 is TGCGCCAGCAGCTTGCCGGGAGCGGGAGATACGCAGTATTTT.

The chain uses TRBV29-1 and TRBJ2-7, with TRBD2 matching 10 bases. V was clipped by 3 bases and J by 6 bases; unmatched bases: 2. Germline V gene lookup returns CDR1 SQVTM and CDR2 ANQGSEA. The CDR3 totals 12 residues. CDR3 loop: CSVDSSGSEQYF. In DNA, the CDR3 is TGCAGCGTTGATTCTAGCGGGAGCGAGCAGTACTTC.

A few counts support this clonotype. This chain links TRBV10-3 with TRBJ2-1, with a tentative D call TRBD2 (5 bases). CDR3 size: 14 residues. The V end was cut by 3 bases, the J end by 7 bases, with 13 bases between. Germline V gene sequence: CDR1 ENHRY, CDR2 SYGVKD. CDR3 nucleotide sequence: TGTGCCATCAGTGAAGCGGCAGTCCTAAATGAGCAGTTCTTC. Encoded protein: CAISEAAVLNEQFF.

This clonotype was seen a few times. This rearrangement joins TRBV12-3 or TRBV12-4 to TRBJ1-1, with a weak D call TRBD1 (5 bases). The CDR3 is made up of 15 amino acids. The V end was cut by 5 bases, the J end by 1 base, with 14 bases between. The CDR3 protein is CASSPVGVGNTEAFF. For the CDR3, the DNA is TGTGCCAGCAGTCCCGTGGGGGTAGGGAACACTGAAGCTTTCTTT.

The chain links TRBV5-5 to TRBJ2-2, with TRBD2 matching 12 bases. The V gene end was trimmed by 3 bases and the J gene end by 4 bases; junction bases not matched to a gene: 1. Germline CDR1 and CDR2: SGHKS and YYEKEE (reference sequence). CDR3 length: 15 residues. CDR3 protein: CASSWTSGVTGELFF. As DNA, the CDR3 is TGTGCCAGCAGCTGGACTAGCGGGGTCACCGGGGAGCTGTTTTTT.

This clonotype was found a few times. This sequence joins TRBV7-2 and TRBJ1-6, with a weak D call TRBD1 (5 bases). In germline, CDR1 is SGHTA, CDR2 FQGNSA. This CDR3 contains 14 residues. The V end was cut by 7 bases, the J end by 5 bases, with 12 bases between. Here the CDR3 DNA reads TGTGCCAGCAACCAGGGAAGGGATAATTCACCCCTCCACTTT. This codes for CASNQGRDNSPLHF.

This clonotype was counted at least ten times. The chain has TRBV5-1 and TRBJ1-5; D perhaps matches TRBD1 (6 bases). V gave up 2 bases and J gave up 5 bases, with 8 bases separating them. The germline V gene has CDR1 SGHRS and CDR2 YFSETQ. The CDR3 has 13 amino acids. The DNA for the CDR3 is TGCGCCAGCAGCTTTGAGGGGGATCAGCCCCAGCATTTT. It translates to CASSFEGDQPQHF.

The chain couples TRBV5-1 to TRBJ1-1; a weak D match, TRBD1 (6 bases). This CDR3 has 15 residues. Per germline, CDR1 SGHRS and CDR2 YFSETQ. The V and J ends lost 0 bases and 1 base respectively, with 10 bases between them. The chain's CDR3 is CASSLDRVSNTEAFF. CDR3 coding DNA: TGCGCCAGCAGCTTGGACAGGGTTTCGAACACTGAAGCTTTCTTT.

The CDR3 region is CASSYRQYGELFF. CDR3 in DNA: TGTGCCAGCAGTTACCGGCAATACGGGGAGCTGTTTTTT. V and J are TRBV6-2 or TRBV6-3 and TRBJ2-2; D gene ambiguous. This CDR3 contains 13 residues. V was clipped by 2 bases and J by 7 bases, with 8 bases between them. Looked up from germline, CDR1 is MNHEY and CDR2 is SVGEGT.

The chain recombines TRBV12-3 or TRBV12-4 with TRBJ1-2; TRBD1 matches at 8 bases. CDR3 length: 14 residues. V gave up 9 bases and J gave up 8 bases; unmatched junction bases: 14. CDR3 in amino acids: CASNRGQGAEGYTF. CDR3 DNA: TGTGCCAGTAACCGAGGTCAGGGGGCGGAGGGCTACACCTTC.